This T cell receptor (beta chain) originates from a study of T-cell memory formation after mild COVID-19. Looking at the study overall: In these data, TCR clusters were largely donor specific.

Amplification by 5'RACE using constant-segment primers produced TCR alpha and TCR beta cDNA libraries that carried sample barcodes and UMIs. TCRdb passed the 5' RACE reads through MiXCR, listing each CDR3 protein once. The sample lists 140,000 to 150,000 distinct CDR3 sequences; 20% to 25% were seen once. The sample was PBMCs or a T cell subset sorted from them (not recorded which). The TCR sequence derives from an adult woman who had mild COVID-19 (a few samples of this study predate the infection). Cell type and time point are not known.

The CDR3: CSVDGLAPYEQYF. CDR3 nucleotides: TGCAGCGTTGATGGACTAGCTCCCTACGAGCAGTACTTC. V usage is TRBV29-1 and J usage is TRBJ2-7; 8 bases agree with TRBD2. The length of the CDR3 is 13 residues. CDR1 SQVTM and CDR2 ANQGSEA come from the germline V gene. The ends lost 3 bases at V and 2 bases at J; junction bases unmatched: 3.